This T cell receptor (beta chain) was documented in a study of memory CD4+ T cells and cytomegalovirus serostatus. This clone appeared a single time. Generated by immunoSEQ multiplex PCR, the TCRdb table keeps only in-frame clones and is missing some. Of around 53,000 clones listed, approximately 80% are singletons. Single viable CD3+CD4+CD8-CD45RO+ cells were sorted as the memory CD4+ T cells. Total CD4+ T cells were enriched by CD4 positive selection. The CDR3 totals 15 residues. Trimming stripped 1 base from V and 6 bases from J, with 13 bases between. Germline values: CDR1 LNHDA, CDR2 SQIVND (reference sequence).

This clonotype was sampled from an adult in good health and CMV-seronegative. Input material: memory CD4+ T cells from blood. The chain joins TRBV19 to TRBJ2-1; D tentatively reads TRBD1 or TRBD2 (5 bases each). CDR3 sequence (DNA): TGTGCCAGTAGTATAGGGGGGAGCGTCTCCAATGAGCAGTTCTTC. Protein: CASSIGGSVSNEQFF.